The T cell receptor beta chain under discussion was sequenced for a study of blood T cell repertoires in COVID-19. Participants' own reports of clinical history determined their cohort assignment. Method: immunoSEQ multiplex PCR; TCRdb's copy keeps in-frame clones and lacks some. Of about 230,000 clones in the sample, about nine tenths were seen once. The specimen sequenced was PBMCs or T cells enriched from blood (not recorded which). This TCR came from a woman aged 40 to 50 with acute COVID-19.

The CDR3 sequence: CSVSGRGNTIYF. The CDR3 DNA reads as TGCAGCGTGTCAGGCCGAGGAAACACCATATATTTT. This chain joins TRBV29-1 and TRBJ1-3; D gene ambiguous. CDR1 SQVTM and CDR2 ANQGSEA come from the germline V gene. V shed 6 bases and J shed 4 bases, with 10 bases lying between them. The CDR3 totals 12 residues.